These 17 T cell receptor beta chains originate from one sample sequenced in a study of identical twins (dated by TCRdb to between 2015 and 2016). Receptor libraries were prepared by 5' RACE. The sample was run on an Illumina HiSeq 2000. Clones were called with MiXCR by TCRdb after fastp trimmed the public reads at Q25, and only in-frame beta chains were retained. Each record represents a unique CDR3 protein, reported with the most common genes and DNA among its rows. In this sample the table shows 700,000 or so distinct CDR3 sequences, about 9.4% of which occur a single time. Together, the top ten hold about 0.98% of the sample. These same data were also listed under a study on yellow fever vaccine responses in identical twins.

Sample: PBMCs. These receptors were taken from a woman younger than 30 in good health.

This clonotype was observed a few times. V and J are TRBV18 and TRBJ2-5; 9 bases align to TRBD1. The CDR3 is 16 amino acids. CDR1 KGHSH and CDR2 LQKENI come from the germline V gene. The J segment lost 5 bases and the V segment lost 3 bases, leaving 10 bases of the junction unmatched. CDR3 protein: CASSPLDRGYAETQYF. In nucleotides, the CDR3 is TGTGCCAGCTCACCCTTGGACAGGGGTTACGCGGAGACCCAGTACTTC.

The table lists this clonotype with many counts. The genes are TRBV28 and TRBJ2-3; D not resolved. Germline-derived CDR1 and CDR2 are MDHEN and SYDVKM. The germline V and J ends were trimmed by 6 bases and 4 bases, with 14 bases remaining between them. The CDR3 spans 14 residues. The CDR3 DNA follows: TGTGCCAGCAGCCAGATTGGTCGTGCAGATACGCAGTATTTT. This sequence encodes CASSQIGRADTQYF. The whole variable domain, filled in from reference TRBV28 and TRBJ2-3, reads DVKVTQSSRYLVKRTGEKVFLECVQDMDHENMFWYRQDPGLGLRLIYFSYDVKMKEKGDIPEGYSVSREKKERFSLILESASTNQTSMYLCASSQIGRADTQYFGPGTRLTVL.

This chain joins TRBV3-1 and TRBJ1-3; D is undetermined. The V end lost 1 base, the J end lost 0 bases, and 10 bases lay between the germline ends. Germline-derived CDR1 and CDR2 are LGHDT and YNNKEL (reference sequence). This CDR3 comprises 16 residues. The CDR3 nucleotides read TGTGCCAGCAGCCAAGTCAGTGTGGCCTCTGGAAACACCATATATTTT. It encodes CASSQVSVASGNTIYF.

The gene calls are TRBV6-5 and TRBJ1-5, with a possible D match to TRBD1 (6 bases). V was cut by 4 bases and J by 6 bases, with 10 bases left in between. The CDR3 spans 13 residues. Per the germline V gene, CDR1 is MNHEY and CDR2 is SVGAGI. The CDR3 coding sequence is TGTGCCAGCAGTTCTACAGGGATTCAGCCCCAGCATTTT. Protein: CASSSTGIQPQHF.

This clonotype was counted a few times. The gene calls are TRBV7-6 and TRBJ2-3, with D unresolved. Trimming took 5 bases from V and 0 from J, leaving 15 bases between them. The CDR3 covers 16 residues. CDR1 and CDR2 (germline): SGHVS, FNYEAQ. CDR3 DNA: TGTGCCAGCAGCCCGGCGGAAGGCTCTAGCACAGATACGCAGTATTTT. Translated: CASSPAEGSSTDTQYF.

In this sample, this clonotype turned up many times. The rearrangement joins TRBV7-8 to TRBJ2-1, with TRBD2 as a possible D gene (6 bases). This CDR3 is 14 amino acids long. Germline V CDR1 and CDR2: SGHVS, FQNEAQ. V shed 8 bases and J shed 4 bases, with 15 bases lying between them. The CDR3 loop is CASCDRDSYNEQFF. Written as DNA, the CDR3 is TGTGCCAGCTGTGATAGGGACTCATACAATGAGCAGTTCTTC. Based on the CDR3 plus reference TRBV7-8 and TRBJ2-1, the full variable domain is GAGVSQSPRYKVAKRGQDVALRCDPISGHVSLFWYQQALGQGPEFLTYFQNEAQLDKSGLPSDRFFAERPEGSVSTLKIQRTQQEDSAVYLCASCDRDSYNEQFFGPGTRLTVL.

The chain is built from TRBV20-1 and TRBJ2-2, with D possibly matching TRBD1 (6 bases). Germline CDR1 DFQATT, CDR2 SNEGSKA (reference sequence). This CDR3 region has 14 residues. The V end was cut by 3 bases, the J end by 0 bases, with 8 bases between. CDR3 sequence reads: CSARDSTNTGELFF. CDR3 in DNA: TGCAGTGCTAGGGACAGTACGAACACCGGGGAGCTGTTTTTT.

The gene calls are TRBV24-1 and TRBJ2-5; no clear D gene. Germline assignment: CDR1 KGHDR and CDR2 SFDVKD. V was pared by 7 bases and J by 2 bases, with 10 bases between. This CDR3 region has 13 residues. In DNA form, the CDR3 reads TGTGCCACCAGGTCCGGGCAGCAAGAGACCCAGTACTTC. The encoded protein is CATRSGQQETQYF.

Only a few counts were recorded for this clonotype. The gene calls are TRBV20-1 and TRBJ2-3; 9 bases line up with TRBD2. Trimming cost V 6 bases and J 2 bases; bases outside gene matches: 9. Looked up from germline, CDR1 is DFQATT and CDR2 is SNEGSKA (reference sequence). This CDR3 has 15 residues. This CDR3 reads CSALEGGGATDTQYF. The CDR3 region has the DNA TGCAGTGCATTAGAGGGCGGGGGGGCCACAGATACGCAGTATTTT.

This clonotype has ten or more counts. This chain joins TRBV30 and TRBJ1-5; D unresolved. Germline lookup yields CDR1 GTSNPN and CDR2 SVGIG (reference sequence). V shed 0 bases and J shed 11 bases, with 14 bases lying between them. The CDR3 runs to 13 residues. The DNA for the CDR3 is TGTGCCTGGAGTGTAACTGGGGTTGGGACCCAGCATTTT. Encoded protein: CAWSVTGVGTQHF. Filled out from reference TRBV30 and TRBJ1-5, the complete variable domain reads SQTIHQWPATLVQPVGSPLSLECTVEGTSNPNLYWYRQAAGRGLQLLFYSVGIGQISSEVPQNLSASRPQDRQFILSSKKLLLSDSGFYLCAWSVTGVGTQHFGDGTRLSIL.

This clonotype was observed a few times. The CDR3 region is CASSSLVAGVGATQYF. DNA of the CDR3: TGTGCCAGCAGCTCCCTCGTAGCGGGAGTGGGGGCGACCCAGTACTTC. V is TRBV7-2 and J is TRBJ2-5; 9 positions match TRBD2. J lost 7 bases, V lost 4 bases, and 13 bases had no gene match. There are 16 residues in the CDR3. Germline CDR1 and CDR2: SGHTA and FQGNSA.

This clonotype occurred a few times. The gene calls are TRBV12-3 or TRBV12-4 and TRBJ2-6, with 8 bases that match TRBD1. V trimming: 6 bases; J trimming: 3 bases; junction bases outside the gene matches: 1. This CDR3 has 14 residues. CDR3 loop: CASRTGGGANVLTF. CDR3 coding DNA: TGTGCCAGCAGAACAGGGGGTGGGGCCAACGTCCTGACTTTC.

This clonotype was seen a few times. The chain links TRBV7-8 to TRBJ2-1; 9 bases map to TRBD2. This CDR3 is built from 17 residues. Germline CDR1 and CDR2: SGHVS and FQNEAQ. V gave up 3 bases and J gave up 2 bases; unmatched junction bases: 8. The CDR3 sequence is CASSLELAGSTYNEQFF. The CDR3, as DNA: TGTGCCAGCAGCTTGGAACTAGCGGGCTCTACCTACAATGAGCAGTTCTTC.

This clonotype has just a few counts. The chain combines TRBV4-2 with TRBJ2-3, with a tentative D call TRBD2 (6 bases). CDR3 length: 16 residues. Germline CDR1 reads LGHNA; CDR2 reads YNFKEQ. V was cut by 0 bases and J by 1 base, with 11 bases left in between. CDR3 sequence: CASSQDRASGTDTQYF. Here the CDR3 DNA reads TGTGCCAGCAGCCAAGATAGGGCTAGCGGCACAGATACGCAGTATTTT.

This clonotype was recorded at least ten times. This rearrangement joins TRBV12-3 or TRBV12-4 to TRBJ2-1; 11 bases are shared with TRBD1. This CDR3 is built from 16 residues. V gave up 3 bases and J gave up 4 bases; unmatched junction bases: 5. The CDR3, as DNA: TGTGCCAGCAGTTTCCCCGGGACAGGGGGATACAATGAGCAGTTCTTC. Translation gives CASSFPGTGGYNEQFF.

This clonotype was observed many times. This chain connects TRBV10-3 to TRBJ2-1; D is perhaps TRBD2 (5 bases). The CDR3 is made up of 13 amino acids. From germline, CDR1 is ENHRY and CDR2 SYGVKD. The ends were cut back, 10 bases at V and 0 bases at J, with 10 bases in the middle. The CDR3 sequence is CATSGDSYNEQFF. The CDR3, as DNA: TGTGCCACCTCCGGGGACTCCTACAATGAGCAGTTCTTC.

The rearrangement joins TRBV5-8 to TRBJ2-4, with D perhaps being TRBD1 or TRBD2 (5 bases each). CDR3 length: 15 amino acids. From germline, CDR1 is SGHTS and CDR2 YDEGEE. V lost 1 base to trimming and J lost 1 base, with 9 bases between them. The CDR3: CASSLMGVAKNIQYF. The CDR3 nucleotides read TGTGCCAGCAGCTTGATGGGGGTTGCCAAAAACATTCAGTACTTC.